This T cell receptor (beta chain) derives from a study of beta chain features in type 1 diabetes. About 110 mL of blood, on average, came from one heparinised draw per donor. Purity above 95% was achieved in all sorted populations. This clone turned up a few times. Germline assignment: CDR1 MNHNS and CDR2 SASEGT. Between the trimmed V and J ends, which lost 5 bases and 6 bases, there was a span of 5 bases. This CDR3 region has 11 residues. The isolated RNA, all of it, was reverse transcribed, so expressed TCRB transcripts were what got sequenced. Assay: immunoSEQ multiplex PCR; the TCRdb copy retains only in-frame clones and omits some. This table holds 200,000 to 250,000 clones, more than 9% found once.

V and J are TRBV6-1 and TRBJ1-5; D is ambiguous. The sequenced sample consisted of naive CD4+ T cells from blood. This clonotype was sampled from a woman under 30 in good health. This chain's CDR3 is CASSILQPQHF. The CDR3 region has the DNA TGTGCCAGCAGTATTCTTCAGCCCCAGCATTTT.